This TCR beta chain was captured by sequencing in a study of blood T cell repertoires in COVID-19. As for the study in general: Sources were T cells, B-cell-depleted T cells, or PBMCs; the material itself was cDNA or gDNA.

The count of this clone is one. Profiled with immunoSEQ multiplex PCR; TCRdb holds only in-frame clones, not every one. The table lists 250,000 to 300,000 clones, approximately 87% of them singletons, with 3.5% to 5.5% in the top ten. Trimming cost V 3 bases and J 1 base; bases outside gene matches: 7. The CDR3 consists of 16 residues. Per the germline V gene, CDR1 is MNHNS and CDR2 is SASEGT. This receptor was obtained from a man aged 60 to 75 who had recovered from COVID-19. The chain uses TRBV6-1 and TRBJ2-3; TRBD1 matches 7 bases. Sequenced sample: peripheral blood. DNA for the CDR3: TGTGCCAGCAGTGATTTTCAGGGGGTGGGCACAGATACGCAGTATTTT. Protein product: CASSDFQGVGTDTQYF.